The rows below give T cell receptor beta chains drawn from one sample of a study of T cell changes during pregnancy in multiple sclerosis. TCRdb's copy holds only in-frame clones and misses some; the assay was immunoSEQ multiplex PCR. The repertoire includes 35,000 to 45,000 clones, approximately 94% of them detected once, and around 1.2% sits in the top ten. The specimen was peripheral blood, collected before pregnancy. These receptors were taken from a female donor with multiple sclerosis, enrolled in a pregnancy study. CDR3s include the opening cysteine and the closing phenylalanine or tryptophan. A D gene is named only where the DNA matches it firmly. Only some rows state a clone size, as once, few, many or a class for expanded clones.

v_gene,abundance,j_gene,d_gene,CDR3aa,CDR3nt
TRBV2,NA,TRBJ1-1,NA,CASDTGWDTEAFF,TGTGCCAGCGATACAGGGTGGGACACTGAAGCTTTCTTT
TRBV29-1,NA,TRBJ1-3,NA,CSAKPRSSGNTIYF,TGCAGCGCAAAGCCTCGATCCTCTGGAAACACCATATATTTT
TRBV30,NA,TRBJ1-2,NA,CAWSAGHPNYGYTF,TGTGCCTGGAGTGCCGGACACCCTAACTATGGCTACACCTTC
TRBV10-3,NA,TRBJ2-5,TRBD2,CAIRATSGQETQYF,TGTGCCATCAGGGCCACTAGCGGCCAAGAGACCCAGTACTTC
TRBV13,NA,TRBJ2-1,NA,CASSPTREAYNEQFF,TGTGCCAGCAGCCCAACTAGGGAAGCCTACAATGAGCAGTTCTTC
TRBV12-5,NA,TRBJ2-5,NA,CASGGTAGQETQYF,TGTGCTAGTGGTGGGACTGCTGGCCAAGAGACCCAGTACTTC
TRBV5-4,NA,TRBJ2-1,NA,CASSLTSGHNEQFF,TGTGCCAGCAGCTTGACGAGCGGTCACAATGAGCAGTTCTTC
TRBV7-2,few,TRBJ2-1,NA,CASSGWAGDNEQFF,TGTGCCAGCTCGGGCTGGGCAGGGGACAATGAGCAGTTCTTC
TRBV5-1,NA,TRBJ1-1,TRBD1,CASSPQGTGTLGTEAFF,TGCGCCAGCAGCCCCCAGGGGACAGGGACTTTGGGGACTGAAGCTTTCTTT
TRBV27,once,TRBJ2-6,NA,CASSLAPSGSGANVLTF,TGTGCCAGCAGTTTAGCCCCCTCGGGCTCTGGGGCCAACGTCCTGACTTTC
TRBV7-9,NA,TRBJ2-1,TRBD2,CATQTSGSFNEQFF,TGTGCCACCCAGACTAGCGGGAGTTTCAATGAGCAGTTCTTC
TRBV18,NA,TRBJ2-7,TRBD1,CASSPRTGAYEQYF,TGTGCCAGCTCACCACGGACAGGGGCCTACGAGCAGTACTTC
TRBV7-9,NA,TRBJ2-3,TRBD2,CASSPPTSPDTQYF,TGTGCCAGCAGCCCTCCGACTAGCCCAGATACGCAGTATTTT
TRBV6-1,NA,TRBJ1-1,NA,CASSDLGRNTEAFF,TGTGCCAGCAGTGACTTAGGGAGGAACACTGAAGCTTTCTTT
TRBV10-3,NA,TRBJ1-2,NA,CAISEEQGSYGYTF,TGTGCCATCAGTGAAGAGCAGGGGAGCTATGGCTACACCTTC
TRBV5-4,NA,TRBJ1-1,NA,CASSLVRTANTEAFF,TGTGCCAGCAGCTTGGTCAGGACAGCTAACACTGAAGCTTTCTTT
TRBV14,NA,TRBJ2-6,TRBD1,CASSPDRGTTGANVLTF,TGTGCCAGCAGCCCGGACAGGGGAACAACTGGGGCCAACGTCCTGACTTTC
TRBV18,NA,TRBJ2-1,NA,CASSPTSWDRNEQFF,TGTGCCAGCTCCCCCACTAGTTGGGATCGCAATGAGCAGTTCTTC
TRBV6-1,NA,TRBJ2-5,TRBD2,CANSRLAGDQETQYF,TGTGCCAACAGCCGGCTAGCGGGAGACCAAGAGACCCAGTACTTC
TRBV28,NA,TRBJ2-1,TRBD2,CASSFLAGEGYNEQFF,TGTGCCAGCAGTTTCCTAGCGGGAGAAGGGTACAATGAGCAGTTCTTC
TRBV7-2,NA,TRBJ2-3,NA,CASSLVPLDTQYF,TGTGCCAGCAGCTTAGTTCCGTTAGATACGCAGTATTTT
TRBV5-1,NA,TRBJ2-5,NA,CASSLQDSQETQYF,TGCGCCAGCAGCTTGCAGGACTCTCAAGAGACCCAGTACTTC
TRBV1,NA,TRBJ2-4,NA,CTSSRHLSGRAKNIQYF,TGCACCAGCAGCCGCCACCTTAGCGGAAGAGCCAAAAACATTCAGTACTTC
TRBV18,NA,TRBJ2-3,TRBD1,CASSLGQGRQDTQYF,TGTGCCAGCTCACTAGGACAGGGGCGCCAAGATACGCAGTATTTT
TRBV18,once,TRBJ2-5,NA,CASSPPGTSLETQYF,TGTGCCAGCTCACCACCTGGGACTTCCTTAGAGACCCAGTACTTC
TRBV2,NA,TRBJ2-7,NA,CASSVGVYEQYF,TGTGCCAGCAGTGTTGGAGTCTACGAGCAGTACTTC
TRBV27,NA,TRBJ1-1,NA,CASSPTNRERIDTEAFF,TGTGCCAGCAGCCCAACCAATAGGGAGAGGATCGACACTGAAGCTTTCTTT
TRBV2,NA,TRBJ2-3,TRBD2,CASGASGTSTDTQYF,TGTGCCAGCGGCGCTAGCGGGACTAGCACAGATACGCAGTATTTT
TRBV9,NA,TRBJ1-1,TRBD1,CASSVATRGPAFF,TGTGCCAGCAGCGTAGCTACAAGGGGGCCAGCTTTCTTT
TRBV9,NA,TRBJ1-5,TRBD1,CASSVGQDPYSNQPQHF,TGTGCCAGCAGCGTCGGACAGGACCCTTATAGCAATCAGCCCCAGCATTTT
TRBV27,NA,TRBJ2-7,NA,CASSQIPEVGYEQYF,TGTGCCAGCAGTCAGATCCCGGAGGTGGGTTACGAGCAGTACTTC
TRBV5-6,NA,TRBJ1-5,TRBD1,CASSFLTGQVDQPQHF,TGTGCCAGCAGCTTTCTTACGGGACAGGTGGACCAGCCCCAGCATTTT
TRBV30,NA,TRBJ2-2,NA,CAWSVKPDTGELFF,TGTGCCTGGAGTGTAAAGCCCGACACCGGGGAGCTGTTTTTT
TRBV18,once,TRBJ2-3,TRBD2,CASSPLGTSSTDTQYF,TGTGCCAGCTCACCACTAGGGACTAGCAGCACAGATACGCAGTATTTT
TRBV30,NA,TRBJ2-4,TRBD2,CAWVAGDKNIQYF,TGTGCCTGGGTAGCGGGAGACAAAAACATTCAGTACTTC
TRBV19,few,TRBJ2-7,TRBD1,CASSATGTAPDEQYF,TGTGCCAGTAGTGCGACCGGGACAGCCCCTGACGAGCAGTACTTC
TRBV13,NA,TRBJ2-2,NA,CASRNTKWGDSSNTGELFF,TGTGCCAGCAGGAATACAAAGTGGGGGGACAGTTCGAACACCGGGGAGCTGTTTTTT
TRBV19,NA,TRBJ2-7,NA,CASSIDRDAALSYEQYF,TGTGCCAGTAGTATAGATCGGGATGCGGCCCTCTCCTACGAGCAGTACTTC
TRBV4-2,NA,TRBJ1-4,TRBD1,CASSQGQGSTNEKLFF,TGTGCCAGCAGCCAAGGACAGGGATCAACTAATGAAAAACTGTTTTTT
TRBV2,NA,TRBJ1-1,NA,CASREDRFTSLNTEAFF,TGTGCCAGCAGAGAAGACAGGTTTACATCTTTGAACACTGAAGCTTTCTTT
TRBV10-3,once,TRBJ1-1,TRBD1,CAINIGTVNTEAFF,TGTGCCATCAATATAGGGACAGTGAACACTGAAGCTTTCTTT
TRBV5-6,NA,TRBJ2-5,NA,CASSLEGRGHQETQYF,TGTGCCAGCAGCTTGGAGGGCAGGGGTCACCAAGAGACCCAGTACTTC
TRBV7-9,once,TRBJ1-4,NA,CASSLSPGYDEKLFF,TGTGCCAGCAGCTTATCCCCGGGGTATGATGAAAAACTGTTTTTT
TRBV10-2,NA,TRBJ2-2,TRBD2,CASAGLALLVTGELFF,TGCGCCAGCGCGGGACTAGCCCTTCTTGTCACCGGGGAGCTGTTTTTT
TRBV7-2,NA,TRBJ1-3,NA,CASSLLYYDGELFGNTIYF,TGTGCCAGCAGCTTACTTTATTACGACGGAGAACTTTTTGGAAACACCATATATTTT